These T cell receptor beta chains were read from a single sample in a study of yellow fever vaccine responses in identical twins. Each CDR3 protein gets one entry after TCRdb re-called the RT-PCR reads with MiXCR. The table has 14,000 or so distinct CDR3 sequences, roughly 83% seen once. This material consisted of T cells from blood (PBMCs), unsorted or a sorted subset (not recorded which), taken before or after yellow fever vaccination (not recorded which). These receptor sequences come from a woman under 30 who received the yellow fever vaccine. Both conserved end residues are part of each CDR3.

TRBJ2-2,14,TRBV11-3,CASSLGLATGELFF
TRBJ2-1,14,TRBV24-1,CATSDRRAWDEQFF
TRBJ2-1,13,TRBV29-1,CSVKPRSYNEQFF
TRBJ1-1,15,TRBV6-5,CASSYSGRVNTEAFF
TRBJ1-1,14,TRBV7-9,CASSMTGMNTEAFF
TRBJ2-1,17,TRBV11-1,CASSPSSGTSGYNEQFF
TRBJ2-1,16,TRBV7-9,CASSPYIAGSYNEQFF
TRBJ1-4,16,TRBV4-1,CASSQGSGTGSEKLFF
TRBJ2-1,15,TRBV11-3,CASSLVVGQGHEQFF
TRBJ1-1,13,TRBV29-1,CSGDRVKNTEAFF